One TCR beta chain is described in this entry. As originally analysed: Amplifying reference gene primers gave estimates of nucleated cell counts. Here immunoSEQ multiplex PCR was the method, and the copy in TCRdb shows in-frame clones only, minus some. The DNA was the basis for D and trimming; V, J and clone size are from that table. The repertoire consists of some 250,000 clones, with approximately 91% occurring once and the leading ten covering roughly 0.8%. CDR1 SGHNT and CDR2 YYREEE come from the germline V gene (reference sequence). Trimming removed 2 bases from V and 2 bases from J; junction bases left unmatched: 4. The CDR3 has 14 amino acids. This sample stems from a study of blood T cell repertoires in COVID-19. Overall study context: Samples of COVID-19 (acute and convalescent) were obtained from the United States, Italy and Spain. Sample material is recorded as cDNA or gDNA derived from T cells, B-cell-depleted T cells, or PBMCs.

The rearrangement uses TRBV5-4 and TRBJ2-7; TRBD2 matches 7 bases. The receptor's source is a woman in her thirties with acute or convalescent COVID-19. What was sequenced was peripheral blood. CDR3 sequence (DNA): TGTGCCAGCAGCTTTGGGGGGGGGACCTACGAGCAGTACTTC. Its protein product is CASSFGGGTYEQYF.